The 24 T cell receptor beta chains in this list originate from one sample, sequenced in a study of shared clonotypes between healthy human individuals. Produced via immunoSEQ multiplex PCR; TCRdb's table is partial and in-frame only. The sample yields 2.5 million or so clones, around 94% seen once. Sequenced: naive CD4+ T cells sorted from blood. Regarding subset: CD45RA+ positively selected. Receptors were obtained from a man in his late teens or twenties in good health.

The rearrangement uses TRBV11-2 and TRBJ2-1, with 11 nucleotides matching TRBD2. V lost 5 bases, J lost 10 bases, and 22 bases stayed unmatched. This CDR3 comprises 19 residues. Germline V gives CDR1 SGHAT, CDR2 FQNNGV. The CDR3: CASSLAGLAVPTIQWEQFF. The CDR3 nucleotides are TGTGCCAGCAGCCTAGCGGGACTAGCGGTTCCTACAATTCAGTGGGAGCAGTTCTTC.

This rearrangement joins TRBV1 to TRBJ2-7; TRBD1 is taken as the D call from the table, unchecked against the DNA. TRBV1 represents a pseudogene. The CDR3 spans 16 residues. In nucleotides, the CDR3 is TGCACCAGCAGCCAAGATGTGCGGGACAGGGTCCACGAGCAGTACTTC. The encoded protein is CTSSQDVRDRVHEQYF.

The chain uses TRBV18 and TRBJ2-2; D uncertain. Germline assignment: CDR1 KGHSH and CDR2 LQKENI. V gave up 2 bases and J gave up 6 bases, with 4 bases separating them. CDR3 length: 12 amino acids. CDR3 residues: CASSPIAGELFF. Written as DNA, the CDR3 is TGTGCCAGCTCACCAATCGCCGGGGAGCTGTTTTTT. Variable domain in full (rest from reference TRBV18 and TRBJ2-2): NAGVMQNPRHLVRRRGQEARLRCSPMKGHSHVYWYRQLPEEGLKFMVYLQKENIIDESGMPKERFSAEFPKEGPSILRIQQVVRGDSAAYFCASSPIAGELFFGEGSRLTVL.

About this clone: Other DNA sequences in the sample encode the same CDR3. The chain carries TRBV5-4 and TRBJ2-3, with TRBD1 matching 9 bases. There are 14 residues in the CDR3. The germline V gene has CDR1 SGHNT and CDR2 YYREEE (reference sequence). The J segment lost 6 bases and the V segment lost 4 bases, leaving 6 bases of the junction unmatched. The CDR3 DNA reads TGTGCCAGCAGCAAGGACAGGGGAACGGATACGCAGTATTTT. Protein product: CASSKDRGTDTQYF.

The chain carries TRBV4-1 and TRBJ2-3; D gene unclear. Germline V gene data show CDR1 as MGHRA and CDR2 as YSYEKL. V was cut by 0 bases and J by 3 bases, with 13 bases left in between. The CDR3 is made up of 16 amino acids. The CDR3 coding sequence is TGCGCCAGCAGCCAAGATGGTGCCGTACCTACAGATACGCAGTATTTT. Translation gives CASSQDGAVPTDTQYF.

This rearrangement joins TRBV5-1 to TRBJ1-1; D not resolved. This CDR3 is built from 14 residues. The V gene's germline CDR1 is SGHRS and CDR2 YFSETQ. Trimming cost V 4 bases and J 1 base, with 11 bases left between them. In DNA form, the CDR3 reads TGCGCCAGCAGCCTTGGTATGGAGAACACTGAAGCTTTCTTT. Residues: CASSLGMENTEAFF.

The chain employs TRBV29-1 and TRBJ2-3; D might be TRBD1 (6 bases). From germline, CDR1 is SQVTM and CDR2 ANQGSEA. The CDR3 has 13 amino acids. Trimming stripped 7 bases from V and 3 bases from J, with 14 bases between. As DNA, the CDR3 is TGCAGCGCCATGACAGGTCTTACAGATACGCAGTATTTT. Amino acids: CSAMTGLTDTQYF.

V and J are TRBV5-1 and TRBJ2-3; D may be TRBD2 (6 bases). This CDR3 has 13 residues. The germline gives CDR1 SGHRS, CDR2 YFSETQ. Trimming left V 5 bases short and J 4 bases short, with 11 bases between. In DNA form, the CDR3 reads TGCGCCAGCAGGGATCCGGGGGCAGATACGCAGTATTTT. This gives the protein CASRDPGADTQYF.

V usage is TRBV28 and J usage is TRBJ1-4; D call uncertain. There are 16 residues in the CDR3. CDR1 and CDR2 from the germline V gene are MDHEN and SYDVKM. The ends were cut back, 5 bases at V and 0 bases at J, with 13 bases in the middle. The CDR3, as DNA: TGTGCCAGCAGTCCCTCCGCAAGACCAACTAATGAAAAACTGTTTTTT. Protein product: CASSPSARPTNEKLFF.

The J gene is TRBJ2-2, the V gene TRBV13, with no clear D. The germline V and J ends were trimmed by 2 bases and 2 bases, with 6 bases remaining between them. CDR3 length: 14 residues. Germline V gene sequence: CDR1 PRHDT, CDR2 FYEKMQ (reference sequence). The CDR3 loop reads CASSLNVNTGELFF. In DNA, the CDR3 is TGTGCCAGCAGCTTAAATGTTAACACCGGGGAGCTGTTTTTT.

The chain uses TRBV5-1 and TRBJ2-7; 11 bases line up with TRBD1. Germline assignment: CDR1 SGHRS and CDR2 YFSETQ. The CDR3 covers 15 residues. V shed 2 bases, J shed 3 bases, and the junction held 4 bases outside the gene matches. This chain's CDR3 is CASSFGQGANYEQYF. The CDR3 DNA sequence: TGCGCCAGCAGCTTTGGACAGGGGGCAAACTACGAGCAGTACTTC.

The CDR3 DNA is TGTGCCAGCAGCTTAGCGGGTCGTCAGGTCAATGAGCAGTTCTTC. Its translation: CASSLAGRQVNEQFF. This rearrangement joins TRBV7-6 to TRBJ2-1; D unclear. Germline V CDR1 and CDR2: SGHVS, FNYEAQ. The CDR3 consists of 15 residues. The V end was cut by 0 bases, the J end by 6 bases, with 12 bases between.

The chain carries TRBV6-5 and TRBJ2-2; weak D call: TRBD1 (6 bases). CDR1 is MNHEY, CDR2 SVGAGI, per germline. V dropped 6 bases and J dropped 6 bases, with 17 bases sitting between them. This CDR3 region has 15 residues. The CDR3: CASRAQGWVAGELFF. The CDR3 bases are TGTGCCAGCAGGGCTCAGGGGTGGGTGGCCGGGGAGCTGTTTTTT.

For this clone: The same CDR3 arises from other DNA sequences in this sample as well. This chain joins TRBV5-4 and TRBJ2-2, with 9 bases identical to TRBD1. V shed 4 bases and J 8 bases; nucleotides not matched to a gene: 3. Per the germline V gene, CDR1 is SGHNT and CDR2 is YYREEE (reference sequence). This CDR3 is built from 13 residues. The chain's CDR3 is CASSLQGAGELFF. The CDR3 coding sequence is TGTGCCAGCAGCCTACAGGGGGCGGGGGAGCTGTTTTTT.

The chain joins TRBV6-4 to TRBJ2-1, with 13 positions matching TRBD2. CDR1 is MRHNA, CDR2 SNTAGT, per germline. With V trimmed by 5 bases and J by 5 bases, 6 bases remained unmatched. The CDR3 runs to 16 residues. The CDR3 region is CASSRTSGSRNNEQFF. DNA of the CDR3: TGTGCCAGCAGTCGGACTAGCGGGAGTAGGAACAATGAGCAGTTCTTC.

The chain combines TRBV5-6 with TRBJ2-3; 15 positions match TRBD2. CDR3 length: 16 residues. Germline V gene lookup returns CDR1 SGHDT and CDR2 YYEEEE. With 5 bases clipped from V and 9 bases from J, the junction kept 10 bases outside the gene matches. The CDR3 is CASSLGLAGGPGTQYF. The CDR3 DNA reads as TGTGCCAGCAGTTTAGGACTAGCGGGAGGGCCTGGAACGCAGTATTTT. Looking up the rest from reference TRBV5-6 and TRBJ2-3 gives the full variable domain: DAGVTQSPTHLIKTRGQQVTLRCSPKSGHDTVSWYQQALGQGPQFIFQYYEEEERQRGNFPDRFSGHQFPNYSSELNVNALLLGDSALYLCASSLGLAGGPGTQYFGPGTRLTVL.

This chain connects TRBV27 to TRBJ1-5; D gene unclear. Looked up from germline, CDR1 is MNHEY and CDR2 is SMNVEV (reference sequence). Deletions cut 5 bases from V and 1 base from J, with 9 bases between. The CDR3 spans 14 residues. The CDR3 DNA reads TGTGCCAGCAGTGCCCTAGGAAGCAATCAGCCCCAGCATTTT. Translating gives CASSALGSNQPQHF.

This clone was recorded only once. This sequence joins TRBV19 and TRBJ1-1; D unresolved. Germline V CDR1 and CDR2: LNHDA, SQIVND (reference sequence). There are 14 residues in the CDR3. V lost 10 bases to trimming and J lost 1 base, with 16 bases between them. DNA for the CDR3: TGTGCCACCGGTCGGCCTAGACCGAACACTGAAGCTTTCTTT. Encoded protein: CATGRPRPNTEAFF.

The chain employs TRBV30 and TRBJ2-5, with D possibly being TRBD2 (6 bases). V was shortened by 2 bases and J by 2 bases, with 15 bases between the two germline ends. The germline V gene encodes CDR1 GTSNPN and CDR2 SVGIG (reference sequence). CDR3 length: 15 amino acids. The CDR3 sequence is CAWSLRGTLQETQYF. The DNA for the CDR3 is TGTGCCTGGAGTTTGCGGGGAACTCTACAAGAGACCCAGTACTTC.

This chain joins TRBV2 and TRBJ2-3; the D gene is possibly TRBD1 (5 bases). V was shortened by 5 bases and J by 3 bases, with 9 bases between the two germline ends. Germline values: CDR1 SNHLY, CDR2 FYNNEI. The CDR3 is 13 amino acids. This chain's CDR3 is CASSSGITDTQYF. CDR3 DNA sequence: TGTGCCAGCAGTTCAGGGATTACAGATACGCAGTATTTT. Using reference TRBV2 and TRBJ2-3 for the parts outside the CDR3, the full variable domain is EPEVTQTPSHQVTQMGQEVILRCVPISNHLYFYWYRQILGQKVEFLVSFYNNEISEKSEIFDDQFSVERPDGSNFTLKIRSTKLEDSAMYFCASSSGITDTQYFGPGTRLTVL.

This clone was observed once. J is TRBJ2-5 and V is TRBV29-1; either TRBD1 or TRBD2 may fit D (5 bases each). The germline gives CDR1 SQVTM, CDR2 ANQGSEA. The CDR3 runs 12 residues. The CDR3 spells CSPEGSGETQYF. As DNA, the CDR3 is TGCTCGCCCGAGGGGTCAGGGGAGACCCAGTACTTC.

The genes are TRBV4-1 and TRBJ2-5; D possibly corresponds to TRBD2 (7 bases). Germline CDR1 is MGHRA and CDR2 is YSYEKL. The CDR3 loop spans 16 amino acids. Trimming took off 0 bases at V and 5 bases at J, with 16 bases between the two ends. CDR3 DNA: TGCGCCAGCAGCCAAGATAGGAGGGGGGGCGCTGAGACCCAGTACTTC. Its translation: CASSQDRRGGAETQYF.

The chain carries TRBV10-3 and TRBJ2-3, with 7 bases identical to TRBD1. The CDR3 spans 13 residues. Germline V CDR1 and CDR2: ENHRY, SYGVKD. V was pared by 8 bases and J by 2 bases, with 4 bases of the junction left unmatched. Written as DNA, the CDR3 is TGTGCCATCCGAGGGGGCAACACAGATACGCAGTATTTT. Protein: CAIRGGNTDTQYF.

The chain uses TRBV28 and TRBJ1-5; no clear D gene. Germline V gene data show CDR1 as MDHEN and CDR2 as SYDVKM. The CDR3 covers 13 residues. The V end was cut by 8 bases, the J end by 4 bases, with 12 bases between. CDR3 DNA: TGTGCCAGCTTTGACGTGACTAATCAGCCCCAGCATTTT. It encodes CASFDVTNQPQHF.